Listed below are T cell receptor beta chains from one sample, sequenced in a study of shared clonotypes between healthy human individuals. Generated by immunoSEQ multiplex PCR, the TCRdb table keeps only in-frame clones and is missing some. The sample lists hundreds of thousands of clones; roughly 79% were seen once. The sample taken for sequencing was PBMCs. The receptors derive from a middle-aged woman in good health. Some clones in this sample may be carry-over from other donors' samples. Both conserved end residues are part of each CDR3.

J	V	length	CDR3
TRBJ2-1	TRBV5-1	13	CASKVDRLGEQFF
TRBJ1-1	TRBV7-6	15	CASSPTGGLNTEAFF
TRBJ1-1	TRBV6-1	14	CASTPRGPEEKAFF
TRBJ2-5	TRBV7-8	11	CASSLLETQYF
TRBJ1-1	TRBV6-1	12	CASSEGTGTAFF
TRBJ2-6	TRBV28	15	CASSLYGDGANVLTF
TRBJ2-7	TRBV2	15	CASTPPGTSSYEQYF
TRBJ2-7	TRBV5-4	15	CASSSSARASYEQYF
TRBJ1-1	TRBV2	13	CATGTERNTEAFF
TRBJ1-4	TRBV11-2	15	CASSLGTGVWEKLFF
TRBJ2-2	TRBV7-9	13	CASTDSRGGELFF
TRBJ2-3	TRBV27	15	CASSFVGGGTDTQYF
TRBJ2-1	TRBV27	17	CASRPLGTGGSYNEQFF
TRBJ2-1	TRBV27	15	CASSDRLAGVNEQFF
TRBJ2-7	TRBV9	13	CASSVGGRDEQYF
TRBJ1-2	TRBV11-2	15	CASSAGQSSSLGYTF
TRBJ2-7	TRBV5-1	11	CASRQGYEQYF
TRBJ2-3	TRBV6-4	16	CASSQRAAGGSDTQYF
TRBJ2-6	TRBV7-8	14	CASSVVTGANVLTF
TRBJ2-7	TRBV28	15	CAIQPGSIRSYEQYF
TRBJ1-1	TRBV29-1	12	CSVGDGLAEASF
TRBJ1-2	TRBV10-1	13	CASSPGTSYGYTF
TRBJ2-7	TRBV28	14	CASSSRDRGYEQYF
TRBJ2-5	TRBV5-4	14	CASSALGGKETQYF
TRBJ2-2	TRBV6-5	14	CASSYSMNTGELFF
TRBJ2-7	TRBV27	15	CASSLGLAGSYEQYF
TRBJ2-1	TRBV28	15	CASSLPSGRKNEQFF
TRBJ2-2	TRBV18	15	CASSPTTESTGELFF
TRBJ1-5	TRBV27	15	CASRGGTGSFWPQHF
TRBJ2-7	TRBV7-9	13	CASSLGGPYEQYF
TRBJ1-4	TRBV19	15	CASSDRRGPNEKLFF
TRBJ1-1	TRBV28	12	CASSFFNTEAFF
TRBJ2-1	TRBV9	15	CASSQWGSSYNEQFF
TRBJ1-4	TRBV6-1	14	CASSPRGRREKLFF
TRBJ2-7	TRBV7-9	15	CASSLEVGIGYEQYF
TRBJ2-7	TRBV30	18	CAWSPAGTSASWSYEQYF
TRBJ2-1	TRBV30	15	CAWGPVGLVRAGQFF
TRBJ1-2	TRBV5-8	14	CASSLPDRNYGYTF
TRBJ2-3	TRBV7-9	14	CASTQPFYTDTQYF
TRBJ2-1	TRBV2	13	CASSRDLAMVQFF
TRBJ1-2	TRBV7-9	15	CASTQQATGSYGYTF
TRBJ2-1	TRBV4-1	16	CASSQVLGAVVNEQFF
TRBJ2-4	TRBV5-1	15	CASSLEVAGGNIQYF
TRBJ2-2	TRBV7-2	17	CASSPPAGGPGTGELFF
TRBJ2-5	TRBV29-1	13	CSVVPGDKETQYF
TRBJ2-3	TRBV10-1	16	CASSEPGQNGVDTQYF
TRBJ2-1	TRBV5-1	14	CASSLGQPGGEQFF
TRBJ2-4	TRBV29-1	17	CSVDDGGGTLGENIQYF
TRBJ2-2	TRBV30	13	CARKLAGAGELFF
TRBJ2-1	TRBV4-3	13	CASSQRRDNEQFF
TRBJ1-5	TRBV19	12	CATTDFYQPQHF
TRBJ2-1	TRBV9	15	CASSGLAGGPHEQFF
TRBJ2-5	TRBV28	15	CASSSRTGLEETQYF
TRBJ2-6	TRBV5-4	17	CASRPGTGGGGANVLTF
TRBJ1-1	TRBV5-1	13	CASSPTGDTEAFF
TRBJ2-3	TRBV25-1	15	CASSAISTSTDTQYF
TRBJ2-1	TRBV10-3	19	CAISESGQGADGSYNEQFF
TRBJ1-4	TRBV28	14	CASIAGGSSEKLFF